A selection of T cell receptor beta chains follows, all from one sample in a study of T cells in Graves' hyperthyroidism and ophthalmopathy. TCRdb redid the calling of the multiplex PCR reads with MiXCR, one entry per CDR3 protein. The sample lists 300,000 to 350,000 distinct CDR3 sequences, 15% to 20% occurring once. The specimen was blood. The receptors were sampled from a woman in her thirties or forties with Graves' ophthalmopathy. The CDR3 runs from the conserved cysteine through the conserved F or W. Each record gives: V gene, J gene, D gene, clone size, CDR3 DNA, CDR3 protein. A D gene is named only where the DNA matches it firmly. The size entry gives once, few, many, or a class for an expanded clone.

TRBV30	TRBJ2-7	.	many	TGTGCCTGGAGTGTTAAGGGTTATAGCGAGCAGTACTTC	CAWSVKGYSEQYF
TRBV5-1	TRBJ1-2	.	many	TGCGCCAGCAGCTTAACGTATATGGCGGGCTACACCTTC	CASSLTYMAGYTF
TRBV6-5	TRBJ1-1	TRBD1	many	TGTGCCAGCAGTAACGGCGGGACAGTTGAAGCTTTCTTT	CASSNGGTVEAFF
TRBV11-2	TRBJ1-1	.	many	TGTGCCAGCAGCCGGATAGGACGCGAAATGAACACTGAAGCTTTCTTT	CASSRIGREMNTEAFF
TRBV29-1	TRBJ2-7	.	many	TGCAGCGTGACAAATGGGAAGGACGAGCAGTACTTC	CSVTNGKDEQYF
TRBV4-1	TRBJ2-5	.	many	TGCGCCAGCAGCCAACAACGACTAGTTCCAGAGACCCAGTACTTC	CASSQQRLVPETQYF
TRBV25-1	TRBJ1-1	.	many	TGTGCCAGCACGCCCCTGGGTGGGCTTGAAGCTTTCTTT	CASTPLGGLEAFF
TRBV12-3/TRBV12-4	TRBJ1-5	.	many	TGTGCCAGCAGCCCGATCGCGGGACAACATCAGCCCCAGCATTTT	CASSPIAGQHQPQHF
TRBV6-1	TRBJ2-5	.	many	TGTGCCAGCACCGGACTTGAGACCCAGTACTTC	CASTGLETQYF
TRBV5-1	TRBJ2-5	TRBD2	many	TGCGCCAGCAGACCCGGACTAGCGGAAGAGACCCAGTACTTC	CASRPGLAEETQYF
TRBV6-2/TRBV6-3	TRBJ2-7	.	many	TGTGCCAGCAGCCCAAGCCCCCAGACTAGGGGCGAGCAGTACTTC	CASSPSPQTRGEQYF
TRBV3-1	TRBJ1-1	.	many	TGTGCCAGCAGCCAAGATATCCCACCGGGACGTAACACTGAAGCTTTCTTT	CASSQDIPPGRNTEAFF
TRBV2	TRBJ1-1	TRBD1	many	TGTGCCAGCGGACAGGAGATGAACACTGAAGCTTTCTTT	CASGQEMNTEAFF
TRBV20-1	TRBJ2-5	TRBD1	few	TGCAGTGCCAGGGACAGGGAGTGGTACCAAGAGACCCAGTACTTC	CSARDREWYQETQYF
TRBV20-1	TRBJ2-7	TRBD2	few	TGCAGTGCTGGGACTAGCGGGAAAAAAACCTACGAGCAGTACTTC	CSAGTSGKKTYEQYF
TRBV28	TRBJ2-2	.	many	TGTGCCAGCAGTCTCCCAGCGGAGGGGCGGGGCGGGGAGCTGTTTTTT	CASSLPAEGRGGELFF
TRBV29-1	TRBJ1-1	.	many	TGCAGCTTACTTTTTCCCGGGGGAGAAGCTTTCTTT	CSLLFPGGEAFF
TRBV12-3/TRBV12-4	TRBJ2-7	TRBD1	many	TGTGCCAGCAGCATACTACGGGACAGAGCCTACGAGCAGTACTTC	CASSILRDRAYEQYF
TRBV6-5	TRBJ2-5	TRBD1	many	TGTGCCAGCAGTCGATCGGGACAGGGACAAGAGACCCAGTACTTC	CASSRSGQGQETQYF
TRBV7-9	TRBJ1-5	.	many	TGTGCCAGCAGCGCGAGCGTGGATAGCAATCAGCCCCAGCATTTT	CASSASVDSNQPQHF
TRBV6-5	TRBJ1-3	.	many	TGTGCCAGCAGTTACGTCCCCATCTCTGGAAACACCATATATTTT	CASSYVPISGNTIYF
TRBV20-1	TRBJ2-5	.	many	TGCAGTGCTAGTGTGAGGGGTGAGACCCAGTACTTC	CSASVRGETQYF